Described below is a single T cell receptor beta chain sequence and its context. Its target is not known. The germline CDR1 and CDR2 sequences are LNHNV and YYDKDF (reference sequence). The CDR3 has 15 amino acids. The V end was cut by 5 bases, the J end by 0 bases, with 14 bases between. The data were obtained in a study of Graves' ophthalmopathy and Graves' hyperthyroidism. Study-level background: Researchers obtained peripheral blood at initial diagnosis, before any treatment had begun. Findings and caveats of the study: Most expanded thyroid clonotypes above 0.001 frequency also appeared in blood. Progression of ophthalmopathy was predicted by the model with approximately 71% sensitivity and under 85% specificity. Ophthalmopathy and stable hyperthyroidism were discriminated by a 13-signature model, with roughly 86% sensitivity and approximately 81% specificity.

RNA transcripts were the template, and TCR beta CDR3 regions were amplified from them. The authors performed first-round RT-PCR with HTBI primers and then a second-round multiplex PCR. TCRdb itself ran the multiplex PCR reads through MiXCR, one entry per CDR3 protein. Here the sample spans approximately 700,000 distinct CDR3 sequences, under 50% being singletons. V and J are TRBV15 and TRBJ2-7; D may be TRBD1 (6 bases). Sequencing was done on a sample of peripheral blood. This receptor was obtained from an adult man with Graves' ophthalmopathy. CDR3 region: CATSPRDIPSYEQYF. The CDR3 nucleotides read TGTGCCACCAGCCCCCGGGACATCCCCTCCTACGAGCAGTACTTC.